The 28 T cell receptor beta chains below come from one sample, sequenced in a study of vaccination and CD4 T cells after COVID-19. Treatment given: approximately nine-day PBMC culture with coronavirus spike peptide pools or control peptides (ViraFEST assay). For these TCRs, the target antigens are not known. Cultured CD4+ T-cell DNA underwent Oncomine TCR Beta short-read sequencing. A single record per CDR3 protein comes from TCRdb applying MiXCR to the PCR reads. Among about 15,000 distinct CDR3 sequences listed, around 61% were seen once. The sequencing sample was made of CD4+ T cells from blood, cultured in vitro. The origin of the receptors is a human donor who had recovered from COVID-19.

The chain recombines TRBV24-1 with TRBJ2-3; 8 nucleotides line up with TRBD1. CDR1 KGHDR and CDR2 SFDVKD come from the germline V gene. The length of the CDR3 is 17 residues. V shed 0 bases and J 4 bases; nucleotides not matched to a gene: 8. CDR3 in DNA: TGTGCCACCAGTGATTTGCATGGGCAGGGGGCTGCAGATACGCAGTATTTT. Translating it yields CATSDLHGQGAADTQYF.

The chain carries TRBV20-1 and TRBJ2-3; 12 positions agree with TRBD1. Germline V gene data show CDR1 as DFQATT and CDR2 as SNEGSKA (reference sequence). This CDR3 has 19 amino acids. Losses at the gene ends were 5 bases for V and 1 base for J; bases not matched to a gene: 16. The CDR3 loop is CSAGDTGTGGAGGTDTQYF. CDR3 sequence (DNA): TGCAGTGCTGGGGATACCGGGACAGGGGGCGCAGGGGGCACAGATACGCAGTATTTT.

In its sample, this clonotype was seen a few times. The chain joins TRBV28 to TRBJ1-1; tentative D call: TRBD1 (5 bases). The ends were cut back, 5 bases at V and 3 bases at J, with 13 bases in the middle. Germline V gene lookup returns CDR1 MDHEN and CDR2 SYDVKM. The CDR3 is 14 residues long. The DNA for the CDR3 is TGTGCCAGCAGTCCCCCCGGGACCTACACTGAAGCTTTCTTT. Residues: CASSPPGTYTEAFF.

V gene TRBV30 combines with J gene TRBJ2-5; the D call may be TRBD1 or TRBD2 (5 bases each). This CDR3 spans 13 amino acids. Germline CDR1 reads GTSNPN; CDR2 reads SVGIG (reference sequence). V gave up 0 bases and J gave up 5 bases, with 10 bases separating them. The CDR3, as DNA: TGTGCCTGGAGTGTAGGATGGGGGGAGACCCAGTACTTC. Translation gives CAWSVGWGETQYF.

The V call is TRBV24-1, the J call TRBJ2-7, with D perhaps given as TRBD1 or TRBD2 (5 bases each). This CDR3 has 13 amino acids. V was shortened by 0 bases and J by 6 bases, with 8 bases between the two germline ends. Per germline, CDR1 KGHDR and CDR2 SFDVKD. The CDR3 DNA reads as TGTGCCACCAGTGATTTGCAGGGACGCGAGCAGTACTTC. Translating it yields CATSDLQGREQYF.

The rearrangement links TRBV20-1 to TRBJ2-2; 10 positions agree with TRBD2. The CDR3 has 15 amino acids. The germline CDR1 and CDR2 sequences are DFQATT and SNEGSKA (reference sequence). The V segment lost 0 bases and the J segment 7 bases; nucleotides outside the gene matches: 5. CDR3: CSAREASGSIGELFF. The CDR3 DNA follows: TGCAGTGCTAGAGAAGCTAGCGGGAGTATCGGGGAGCTGTTTTTT.

The genes are TRBV24-1 and TRBJ1-2; 7 bases are a match to TRBD1. The germline V gene encodes CDR1 KGHDR and CDR2 SFDVKD. V trimming: 7 bases; J trimming: 3 bases; junction bases outside the gene matches: 10. CDR3 length equals 15 residues. The CDR3 loop is CATRYFTGAYYGYTF. The CDR3 DNA is TGTGCCACCAGGTACTTTACAGGGGCGTACTATGGCTACACCTTC.

Only a few counts were recorded for this clonotype. The genes are TRBV30 and TRBJ2-3; 7 bases are a match to TRBD1. The V gene end was trimmed by 2 bases and the J gene end by 9 bases; junction bases not matched to a gene: 5. Germline V lookup: CDR1 GTSNPN, CDR2 SVGIG (reference sequence). The CDR3 contains 12 residues. The CDR3 region is CAWSRDRVTQYF. DNA for the CDR3: TGTGCCTGGAGTAGAGACAGGGTCACGCAGTATTTT.

A few counts support this clonotype. The chain is built from TRBV27 and TRBJ1-1, with a weak D call TRBD1 (6 bases). Per germline, CDR1 MNHEY and CDR2 SMNVEV (reference sequence). Trimming took 6 bases from V and 9 from J, leaving 11 bases between them. This CDR3 contains 11 residues. The CDR3 region has the DNA TGTGCCAGCAGAAAAGGGGGTAAAGCTTTCTTT. It is translated as CASRKGGKAFF.

The chain joins TRBV20-1 to TRBJ1-6; TRBD1 is a possible D gene (5 bases). The CDR3 contains 15 residues. Trimming removed 0 bases from V and 6 bases from J, with 12 bases in between. CDR1 is DFQATT, CDR2 SNEGSKA, per germline (reference sequence). The CDR3 coding sequence is TGCAGTGCTAGAGAAGGGACGGCTACTAATTCACCCCTCCACTTT. This gives the protein CSAREGTATNSPLHF.

Notes on this clonotype: The germline gene is not matched at one end of the junction; a read error may be the cause. V gene TRBV24-1 combines with J gene TRBJ2-3; D is undetermined. Germline CDR1 and CDR2: KGHDR and SFDVKD. This CDR3 spans 12 amino acids. CDR3: CATSDGPDTQYF. The DNA of the CDR3 is TGTGCCACCAGTGATGGCCCAGATACGCAGTACTTT.

The rearrangement links TRBV19 to TRBJ2-1; a possible D gene is TRBD2 (5 bases). Germline CDR1 reads LNHDA; CDR2 reads SQIVND (reference sequence). Trimming left V 5 bases short and J 4 bases short, with 12 bases between. This CDR3 is built from 14 residues. For the CDR3, the DNA is TGTGCCAGTAGTCGAATAGGACTGTACAATGAGCAGTTCTTC. Protein sequence: CASSRIGLYNEQFF.

This clonotype was counted between two and nine times. This rearrangement joins TRBV2 to TRBJ2-5, with unresolved D. Germline assignment: CDR1 SNHLY and CDR2 FYNNEI. With 2 bases removed from V and 4 bases from J, the gap between germline ends came to 5 bases. There are 12 residues in the CDR3. CDR3 protein: CASSEIGETQYF. The DNA for the CDR3 is TGTGCCAGCAGTGAAATAGGAGAGACCCAGTACTTC.

The genes are TRBV20-1 and TRBJ2-7; 13 nucleotides agree with TRBD2. Germline values: CDR1 DFQATT, CDR2 SNEGSKA (reference sequence). V dropped 4 bases and J dropped 2; count of bases not matched to a gene: 2. The CDR3 has 14 residues. CDR3 in DNA: TGCAGTGCTACTACTAGCGGGAGGGCCTACGAGCAGTACTTC. Protein: CSATTSGRAYEQYF.

The CDR3 DNA sequence: TGCAGTGCTAGAGTTAGCTACGTTAGCACAGATACGCAGTATTTT. Translated: CSARVSYVSTDTQYF. This rearrangement joins TRBV20-1 to TRBJ2-3; D unclear. Per the germline V gene, CDR1 is DFQATT and CDR2 is SNEGSKA (reference sequence). The ends were cut back, 1 base at V and 0 bases at J, with 11 bases in the middle. This CDR3 region has 15 residues.

V usage is TRBV28 and J usage is TRBJ1-5; tentative D call: TRBD1 (5 bases). This CDR3 spans 15 amino acids. With 6 bases removed from V and 7 bases from J, the gap between germline ends came to 19 bases. Looked up from germline, CDR1 is MDHEN and CDR2 is SYDVKM. The chain's CDR3 is CASRRGTGPGQPQHF. CDR3 sequence (DNA): TGTGCCAGCAGACGGGGCACAGGCCCGGGGCAGCCCCAGCATTTT.

This chain connects TRBV2 to TRBJ2-1; D is unclear. V lost 6 bases and J 6 bases, leaving 6 bases between the germline ends. The CDR3 loop spans 11 amino acids. CDR1 is SNHLY and CDR2 is FYNNEI in the germline V gene. Here the CDR3 reads CASRIANEQFF. The CDR3 DNA sequence: TGTGCCAGCAGGATCGCCAATGAGCAGTTCTTC.

The rearrangement uses TRBV29-1 and TRBJ1-2, with 7 bases that match TRBD1. This CDR3 has 16 amino acids. V lost 4 bases and J lost 2; bases outside the gene matches: 13. CDR1 and CDR2 (germline): SQVTM, ANQGSEA. CDR3 protein: CSVVMSLGQKNYGYTF. The CDR3 coding sequence is TGCAGCGTTGTTATGAGTTTGGGACAGAAAAACTATGGCTACACCTTC. Complete variable domain (other parts from reference TRBV29-1 and TRBJ1-2): SAVISQKPSRDICQRGTSLTIQCQVDSQVTMMFWYRQQPGQSLTLIATANQGSEATYESGFVIDKFPISRPNLTFSTLTVSNMSPEDSSIYLCSVVMSLGQKNYGYTFGSGTRLTVV.

The chain combines TRBV5-1 with TRBJ1-1, with D unresolved. CDR3 length equals 15 residues. V was clipped by 4 bases and J by 2 bases, with 15 bases between them. Germline V gives CDR1 SGHRS, CDR2 YFSETQ. The CDR3 DNA sequence: TGCGCCAGCAGCGGCACCAACCGACTCAACACTGAAGCTTTCTTT. This translates into CASSGTNRLNTEAFF.

This clonotype was observed a few times. This chain links TRBV19 with TRBJ2-7; 12 bases line up with TRBD2. Germline V gene sequence: CDR1 LNHDA, CDR2 SQIVND (reference sequence). The CDR3 has 14 residues. J gave up 0 bases and V 7 bases, and 1 base lay outside the gene matches. CDR3 loop: CASKTSGSSYEQYF. CDR3 coding DNA: TGTGCCAGTAAGACTAGCGGGAGCTCCTACGAGCAGTACTTC.

This clonotype was counted only a few times. The V gene is TRBV27, the J gene TRBJ1-1, with D maybe TRBD1 (6 bases). V lost 3 bases and J 5 bases, leaving 13 bases between the germline ends. Per the germline V gene, CDR1 is MNHEY and CDR2 is SMNVEV (reference sequence). The CDR3 is 14 residues long. For the CDR3, the DNA is TGTGCCAGCAGTTTCACAGGGATATTGACTGAAGCTTTCTTT. Translation gives CASSFTGILTEAFF.

The V and J genes are TRBV21-1 and TRBJ2-5. TRBV21-1 is a listed pseudogene. The CDR3 has 13 amino acids. CDR3 nucleotide sequence: TGTGCCAGCAGCAAAACCAAACCGGAGACCCAGTACTTC. Translated, it gives CASSKTKPETQYF.

The rearrangement joins TRBV12-3 or TRBV12-4 to TRBJ1-1; possible D gene TRBD1, 5 bases. The CDR3 length is 13 residues. Between the trimmed V and J ends, which lost 5 bases and 11 bases, there was a span of 18 bases. CDR3 amino acids: CASSRDGASGAFF. The DNA for the CDR3 is TGTGCCAGCAGTCGGGACGGCGCCTCTGGGGCTTTCTTT.

The chain combines TRBV19 with TRBJ2-1; D unresolved. The CDR3 spans 11 residues. CDR1 is LNHDA and CDR2 is SQIVND in the germline V gene (reference sequence). V was pared by 6 bases and J by 8 bases, with 8 bases between. Written as DNA, the CDR3 is TGTGCCAGTAGGTCTAGGGATGAGCAGTTCTTC. Residues: CASRSRDEQFF.

This clonotype showed up just once. The rearrangement links TRBV15 to TRBJ2-7, with 10 bases fitting TRBD2. The germline V gene has CDR1 LNHNV and CDR2 YYDKDF (reference sequence). CDR3 size: 20 residues. V dropped 0 bases and J dropped 2; count of bases not matched to a gene: 16. CDR3 in amino acids: CATSRDLRGEWTSGPYEQYF. Written as DNA, the CDR3 is TGTGCCACCAGCAGAGACCTCAGGGGGGAATGGACTAGCGGACCCTACGAGCAGTACTTC.

The sample holds a few counts of this clonotype. The chain carries TRBV24-1 and TRBJ1-4, with TRBD1 matching 7 bases. The germline gives CDR1 KGHDR, CDR2 SFDVKD. V trimming: 2 bases; J trimming: 5 bases; junction bases outside the gene matches: 10. CDR3 length: 17 amino acids. This CDR3 is CATSDSPRGRGNEKLFF. In DNA, the CDR3 is TGTGCCACCAGTGATTCTCCCAGGGGGAGAGGGAATGAAAAACTGTTTTTT.

The J gene is TRBJ2-6, the V gene TRBV15, with D possibly TRBD1 on 5 matching bases. This CDR3 contains 16 residues. V was shortened by 7 bases and J by 0 bases, with 13 bases between the two germline ends. Germline-derived CDR1 and CDR2 are LNHNV and YYDKDF (reference sequence). The CDR3 DNA reads TGTGCCACCACCCAGACAGTGCGCTCTGGGGCCAACGTCCTGACTTTC. Amino acid sequence: CATTQTVRSGANVLTF.

The chain is built from TRBV19 and TRBJ2-7; 9 bases align to TRBD1. The CDR3 spans 15 residues. Germline V gives CDR1 LNHDA, CDR2 SQIVND (reference sequence). Trimming at V came to 4 bases and at J to 7 bases, leaving 11 bases not matched to a gene. The CDR3 DNA follows: TGTGCCAGTAGTAATGAAGGGACAGGGTTTTTGGAGCAGTACTTC. Amino acids: CASSNEGTGFLEQYF. Together with reference TRBV19 and TRBJ2-7, the CDR3 gives the full variable domain: DGGITQSPKYLFRKEGQNVTLSCEQNLNHDAMYWYRQDPGQGLRLIYYSQIVNDFQKGDIAEGYSVSREKKESFPLTVTSAQKNPTAFYLCASSNEGTGFLEQYFGPGTRLTVT.